This T cell receptor beta chain was documented in a study of blood T cell repertoires in COVID-19. Study-level information: Acute-phase and convalescent COVID-19 samples originated in the United States, Italy and Spain.

CDR3 size: 14 residues. V lost 7 bases and J lost 0, with 10 bases in between. CDR1 and CDR2 (germline): MNHEY, SMNVEV (reference sequence). Per the original data handling: Reference gene primers were amplified, and this amplification served to estimate nucleated cell counts. Clones were sequenced by immunoSEQ multiplex PCR, and TCRdb holds only the in-frame ones, with some missing. That table gives V, J and clone size, and the DNA gave D and trimming. This table holds more than 85,000 clones, 88% found once. The chain joins TRBV27 to TRBJ2-1; D not resolved. The receptor was isolated from a woman aged 45-65 years with acute or convalescent COVID-19. Sequenced input: peripheral blood. The CDR3 here is CASNNHGSYNEQFF. The DNA of the CDR3 is TGTGCCAGCAATAACCACGGCTCCTACAATGAGCAGTTCTTC.